These 31 T cell receptor beta chains share one sample of origin, sequenced in a study of regulatory T cells in long-lasting Graves disease. Time point indicated: newly diagnosed GD, antithyroid drugs for less than 3 months. RNA isolated from PBMCs was used to make the TCR library. Construction of TCR beta libraries relied on iRepertoire HTBI primers and on Arm-PCR targeting CDR3 regions. One entry per CDR3 protein results from TCRdb running MiXCR on the multiplex PCR reads. The sample yields 300,000 to 400,000 distinct CDR3 sequences, around 15% seen once. A further study also used this sample, focusing on T cells in Graves' hyperthyroidism and ophthalmopathy.

The specimen comprised peripheral blood mononuclear cells (PBMCs), sampled at new diagnosis, from a patient treated with antithyroid drugs. These receptors came from a man between 40 and 49 years old with Graves disease.

This clonotype was observed a handful of times. The chain couples TRBV5-1 to TRBJ2-1; maybe TRBD2 (7 bases). This CDR3 is built from 15 residues. Germline V gene sequence: CDR1 SGHRS, CDR2 YFSETQ. V lost 4 bases and J 6 bases, leaving 17 bases between the germline ends. This CDR3 reads CASSPPGGPANEQFF. The DNA for the CDR3 is TGCGCCAGCAGCCCCCCGGGGGGCCCCGCCAATGAGCAGTTCTTC.

This clonotype has a count of ten or more. The chain has TRBV5-1 and TRBJ1-1; TRBD1 might be the D (6 bases). CDR1 is SGHRS and CDR2 is YFSETQ in the germline V gene. There are 14 residues in the CDR3. Trimming removed 7 bases at V and 3 bases at J, with 16 bases between. The chain's CDR3 is CASSWGGRDTEAFF. The CDR3 DNA follows: TGCGCCAGCTCTTGGGGGGGGCGAGACACTGAAGCTTTCTTT.

V is TRBV3-1 and J is TRBJ2-3; 8 bases fit TRBD1. Trimming removed 0 bases from V and 4 bases from J; junction bases left unmatched: 6. Germline V gene data show CDR1 as LGHDT and CDR2 as YNNKEL (reference sequence). CDR3 length equals 16 residues. This chain's CDR3 is CASSQDHRGFADTQYF. The CDR3 coding sequence is TGTGCCAGCAGCCAAGATCACAGGGGGTTCGCAGATACGCAGTATTTT.

This clonotype was counted at least ten times. This chain connects TRBV27 to TRBJ2-4, with D uncertain. V gave up 4 bases and J gave up 0 bases, with 7 bases separating them. Germline V gives CDR1 MNHEY, CDR2 SMNVEV (reference sequence). The length of the CDR3 is 14 residues. The CDR3 region has the DNA TGTGCCAGCAGTTCCTCCCTAGCCAAAAACATTCAGTACTTC. Translated, it gives CASSSSLAKNIQYF.

This clonotype was seen many times. The V call is TRBV7-2, the J call TRBJ2-3; 8 bases line up with TRBD2. CDR1 is SGHTA and CDR2 is FQGNSA in the germline V gene. The length of the CDR3 is 19 residues. With 6 bases clipped from V and 4 bases from J, the junction kept 21 bases outside the gene matches. The CDR3 DNA sequence: TGTGCCAGCAGTTTCCTCGGGGGGGCTAGGACGGGAGGATCAGATACGCAGTATTTT. It encodes CASSFLGGARTGGSDTQYF.

Many counts were recorded for this clonotype. The chain has TRBV2 and TRBJ1-6; 8 bases agree with TRBD1. After removal of 6 bases from V and 3 bases from J, the junction contained 7 bases not matched to a gene. There are 16 residues in the CDR3. Germline assignment: CDR1 SNHLY and CDR2 FYNNEI. Here the CDR3 reads CASSVQGGNYNSPLHF. The CDR3, as DNA: TGTGCCAGCAGCGTACAGGGGGGAAACTATAATTCACCCCTCCACTTT.

This clonotype was observed many times. The chain carries TRBV11-2 and TRBJ2-3; TRBD1 matches at 7 bases. Germline V gene data show CDR1 as SGHAT and CDR2 as FQNNGV. This CDR3 region has 13 residues. With V trimmed by 5 bases and J by 6 bases, 5 bases remained unmatched. The CDR3 protein is CASSRQGGDTQYF. CDR3 coding DNA: TGTGCCAGCAGCCGACAGGGCGGCGATACGCAGTATTTT.

This clonotype was observed at least ten times. The chain uses TRBV28 and TRBJ1-5; TRBD1 matches 7 bases. The junction had 3 bases not matched to a gene; V was cut back by 4 bases and J by 0 bases. Germline lookup yields CDR1 MDHEN and CDR2 SYDVKM. The CDR3 length is 15 residues. As DNA, the CDR3 is TGTGCCAGCAGTTGGGACAGCTATAGCAATCAGCCCCAGCATTTT. Translation gives CASSWDSYSNQPQHF.

This clonotype was observed many times. The gene calls are TRBV20-1 and TRBJ2-7; TRBD1 aligns across 7 bases. With 7 bases clipped from V and 3 bases from J, the junction kept 3 bases outside the gene matches. Germline loops: CDR1 DFQATT, CDR2 SNEGSKA (reference sequence). The CDR3 has 11 residues. This CDR3 reads CSDRQGYEQYF. DNA of the CDR3: TGCAGTGACCGACAGGGCTACGAGCAGTACTTC.

This clonotype has just a few counts. Since no conserved phenylalanine or tryptophan closes the CDR3, a read error is the likely cause. The genes are TRBV20-1 and TRBJ1-2, with no clear D. V dropped 0 bases and J dropped 5 bases, with 13 bases sitting between them. CDR3 length: 14 residues. The germline V gene has CDR1 DFQATT and CDR2 SNEGSKA (reference sequence). The CDR3: CSARDPRFLYGYTS. The CDR3 coding sequence is TGCAGTGCTAGAGACCCCCGGTTTCTTTATGGCTACACCTCC.

The chain links TRBV5-1 to TRBJ2-2, with D possibly called TRBD1 or TRBD2 (5 bases each). Trimming removed 2 bases from V and 2 bases from J, with 13 bases in between. The germline CDR1 and CDR2 sequences are SGHRS and YFSETQ. This CDR3 has 16 amino acids. The chain's CDR3 is CASSFAGDRNTGELFF. In DNA form, the CDR3 reads TGCGCCAGCAGCTTCGCCGGGGACCGAAACACCGGGGAGCTGTTTTTT.

V is TRBV25-1 and J is TRBJ2-5; 7 bases fit TRBD1. The CDR3 totals 16 residues. V gave up 6 bases and J gave up 11 bases; unmatched junction bases: 21. Germline V gene data show CDR1 as MGHDK and CDR2 as SYGVNS. DNA of the CDR3: TGTGCCAGCAGCAAGCGTACCGGGACAGCCTACAATGAGCAGTACTTC. Protein sequence: CASSKRTGTAYNEQYF.

This clonotype was seen at least ten times. CDR3 in DNA: TGTGCCTGGAGTGTCTTTCGCGGGCAGCAGTACTTC. Amino acid sequence: CAWSVFRGQQYF. The chain recombines TRBV30 with TRBJ2-7; the D gene is possibly TRBD2 (5 bases). The CDR3 contains 12 residues. The germline CDR1 and CDR2 sequences are GTSNPN and SVGIG (reference sequence). Trimming took 0 bases from V and 8 from J, leaving 11 bases between them.

Ten or more counts support this clonotype. The chain is built from TRBV9 and TRBJ2-3, with TRBD2 identical over 11 bases. Unmatched junction bases numbered 7, after V lost 4 bases and J lost 3 bases. Per the germline V gene, CDR1 is SGDLS and CDR2 is YYNGEE. This CDR3 comprises 16 residues. The CDR3 bases are TGTGCCAGCAGCAAGACTAGCGGGGTCAGAACAGATACGCAGTATTTT. It yields the protein CASSKTSGVRTDTQYF.

This clonotype was detected ten times or more. V and J are TRBV6-1 and TRBJ2-7; D is unclear. CDR1 and CDR2 from the germline V gene are MNHNS and SASEGT. Trimming shortened V by 4 bases and J by 2 bases, and 27 bases separated the two germline ends. The CDR3 is 19 residues long. The CDR3: CASSGVEILDLHKTYEQYF. CDR3 DNA sequence: TGTGCCAGCAGTGGCGTGGAGATATTGGACCTACACAAAACCTACGAGCAGTACTTC.

This clonotype was detected ten times or more. V usage is TRBV9 and J usage is TRBJ2-1; the D gene is possibly TRBD1 (5 bases). CDR1 and CDR2 from the germline V gene are SGDLS and YYNGEE. The CDR3 consists of 14 residues. Trimming cost V 5 bases and J 4 bases, with 13 bases left between them. CDR3 residues: CASSAGLEYNEQFF. The CDR3 DNA reads as TGTGCCAGCAGTGCAGGGTTGGAATACAATGAGCAGTTCTTC.

In this sample, this clonotype turned up many times. The V call is TRBV5-1, the J call TRBJ1-6; a possible D gene is TRBD1 (5 bases). The CDR3 contains 15 residues. V was clipped by 0 bases and J by 7 bases, with 11 bases between them. Germline values: CDR1 SGHRS, CDR2 YFSETQ. The CDR3 loop reads CASSLAVGENSPLHF. DNA for the CDR3: TGCGCCAGCAGCTTGGCAGTGGGGGAGAATTCACCCCTCCACTTT.

The V gene is TRBV5-1, the J gene TRBJ2-7; 8 nucleotides match TRBD2. Germline CDR1 and CDR2: SGHRS and YFSETQ. J was trimmed by 6 bases and V by 3 bases; bases with no gene match: 11. The length of the CDR3 is 15 residues. As DNA, the CDR3 is TGCGCCAGCAGCTCATTAGCGGGGTCCGGGACCGAGCAGTACTTC. Its translation: CASSSLAGSGTEQYF.

This chain connects TRBV6-1 to TRBJ2-5; D gene unclear. Germline V gives CDR1 MNHNS, CDR2 SASEGT. The V end lost 2 bases, the J end lost 5 bases, and 18 bases lay between the germline ends. The CDR3 runs 16 residues. CDR3 in DNA: TGTGCCAGCAGTGAATGGGCCGGTACCTGGGGTGAGACCCAGTACTTC. Translating gives CASSEWAGTWGETQYF.

The sample holds many counts of this clonotype. The V gene is TRBV27, the J gene TRBJ2-2; no clear D gene. Trimming left V 1 base short and J 5 bases short, with 8 bases between. The V gene's germline CDR1 is MNHEY and CDR2 SMNVEV (reference sequence). This CDR3 is 14 amino acids long. DNA of the CDR3: TGTGCCAGCAGTTTATGGCAGCAGACCGGGGAGCTGTTTTTT. Amino acids: CASSLWQQTGELFF.

This clonotype was seen a handful of times. The chain links TRBV20-1 to TRBJ1-6; D perhaps matches TRBD1 (5 bases). V was cut by 7 bases and J by 0 bases, with 25 bases left in between. Germline V CDR1 and CDR2: DFQATT, SNEGSKA (reference sequence). CDR3 length: 19 amino acids. The chain's CDR3 is CSDSRIGASVSSYNSPLHF. The CDR3 DNA sequence: TGCAGTGACTCTAGGATAGGGGCCTCTGTAAGCTCCTATAATTCACCCCTCCACTTT.

This clonotype was found a few times. The V call is TRBV19, the J call TRBJ1-4; 10 positions match TRBD1. Germline lookup yields CDR1 LNHDA and CDR2 SQIVND (reference sequence). The CDR3 length is 14 residues. J was trimmed by 6 bases and V by 6 bases; bases with no gene match: 4. CDR3 residues: CASRLTGGDEKLFF. CDR3 DNA: TGTGCCAGTAGACTGACAGGGGGCGATGAAAAACTGTTTTTT.

This chain joins TRBV10-3 and TRBJ2-7; D possibly corresponds to TRBD2 (6 bases). The V end was cut by 9 bases, the J end by 5 bases, with 14 bases between. Germline V gene data show CDR1 as ENHRY and CDR2 as SYGVKD. CDR3 length: 12 amino acids. This chain's CDR3 is CAIQGGEHEQYF. CDR3 coding DNA: TGTGCCATACAAGGAGGGGAGCACGAGCAGTACTTC.

This clonotype was recorded at least ten times. The rearrangement links TRBV6-1 to TRBJ2-5; possibly TRBD2 for D (5 bases). Germline V gene lookup returns CDR1 MNHNS and CDR2 SASEGT. Trimming removed 8 bases from V and 5 bases from J, with 24 bases in between. This CDR3 contains 16 residues. The CDR3 sequence: CASRPRAGPGSETQYF. The CDR3 DNA reads TGTGCCAGCCGCCCGAGGGCGGGTCCCGGTTCGGAGACCCAGTACTTC.

In this sample, this clonotype turned up many times. Compared with germline, one end of the junction differs, possibly owing to a read error. V gene TRBV7-9 combines with J gene TRBJ1-1, with D possibly TRBD1 on 5 matching bases. From germline, CDR1 is SEHNR and CDR2 FQNEAQ (reference sequence). CDR3 length equals 11 residues. The CDR3 reads CASRLAGEAFF. In DNA form, the CDR3 reads TGTGCCAGCAGATTAGCAGGGGAAGCTTTCTTT.

At least ten counts were recorded for this clonotype. The genes are TRBV20-1 and TRBJ2-7; perhaps D is TRBD1 or TRBD2 (6 bases each). The CDR3 is 13 amino acids. Per germline, CDR1 DFQATT and CDR2 SNEGSKA (reference sequence). V gave up 4 bases and J gave up 4 bases, with 14 bases separating them. CDR3 coding DNA: TGCAGTGCTAAGGGGGGAACGAAGTACGAGCAGTACTTC. This encodes CSAKGGTKYEQYF.

The chain couples TRBV27 to TRBJ2-5, with 8 positions matching TRBD2. This CDR3 is built from 17 residues. Losses at the gene ends were 0 bases for V and 3 bases for J; bases not matched to a gene: 9. Germline CDR1 is MNHEY and CDR2 is SMNVEV (reference sequence). CDR3 protein: CASSLSPAAGGKETQYF. The CDR3 coding sequence is TGTGCCAGCAGTTTATCTCCCGCGGCGGGGGGTAAAGAGACCCAGTACTTC.

Many counts were recorded for this clonotype. The gene calls are TRBV6-2 or TRBV6-3 and TRBJ1-4, with D possibly being TRBD1 (6 bases). Germline V gene lookup returns CDR1 MNHEY and CDR2 SVGEGT. The CDR3 is 16 amino acids. The germline V and J ends were trimmed by 4 bases and 7 bases, with 19 bases remaining between them. The CDR3 DNA is TGTGCCAGCAGTTTATACAGGGCCTCGCAGGCTGAAAAACTGTTTTTT. This translates into CASSLYRASQAEKLFF.

The V and J genes are TRBV30 and TRBJ2-1; TRBD1 matches at 8 bases. This CDR3 has 13 amino acids. CDR1 is GTSNPN, CDR2 SVGIG, per germline (reference sequence). Trimming took 4 bases from V and 10 from J; bases not matched to a gene: 9. CDR3 nucleotides: TGTGCCTGGACACGGGACAGGCCTCAGGAGCAGTTCTTC. Translating gives CAWTRDRPQEQFF.

The chain links TRBV12-3 or TRBV12-4 to TRBJ2-7, with 10 bases fitting TRBD1. The CDR3 contains 15 residues. Trimming at V came to 4 bases and at J to 7 bases, leaving 10 bases not matched to a gene. CDR3 sequence: CASSSPGTGAREQYF. CDR3 coding DNA: TGTGCCAGCAGTTCGCCCGGGACAGGGGCTAGAGAGCAGTACTTC.

Ten or more counts support this clonotype. This chain connects TRBV18 to TRBJ2-3; 9 positions agree with TRBD2. Trimming at V came to 3 bases and at J to 9 bases, leaving 13 bases not matched to a gene. The germline gives CDR1 KGHSH, CDR2 LQKENI. This CDR3 is built from 16 residues. In DNA, the CDR3 is TGTGCCAGCTCACCCGGGGGTCTAGCGGGGTGGGAAACGCAGTATTTT. Protein sequence: CASSPGGLAGWETQYF.